The 11 T cell receptor beta chains given below trace back to one sample, sequenced in a study of T-cell reconstitution after alpha-beta-depleted transplantation in children. It was with unique molecular identifiers that the TCRbeta library was prepared. Each CDR3 protein gets one entry after TCRdb re-called the PCR reads with MiXCR. The sample yields hundreds of thousands of distinct CDR3 sequences, 10% to 15% seen once. The source material was PBMCs, mostly from graft donor cells, sampled 360 days after TCRalphabeta/CD19-depleted stem cell transplant. The origin of the receptors is a male patient aged 10-17 years who had a stem cell transplant for acute myeloid leukemia, so the T cells may come from the graft donor.

This clonotype was counted only a few times. The chain is built from TRBV7-2 and TRBJ2-1; 10 nucleotides agree with TRBD2. The CDR3 totals 15 residues. CDR1 is SGHTA, CDR2 FQGNSA, per germline. J gave up 4 bases and V 1 base, and 1 base lay outside the gene matches. CDR3 nucleotide sequence: TGTGCCAGCAGCTTAGTTAGCGGGAGGTACAATGAGCAGTTCTTC. Its protein product is CASSLVSGRYNEQFF.

The chain carries TRBV7-2 and TRBJ2-2; D not certain. V lost 5 bases and J 2 bases, leaving 9 bases between the germline ends. This CDR3 contains 14 residues. Germline CDR1 is SGHTA and CDR2 is FQGNSA. The DNA for the CDR3 is TGTGCCAGCAGCACGGACGGAAACACCGGGGAGCTGTTTTTT. The encoded protein is CASSTDGNTGELFF.

This chain links TRBV24-1 with TRBJ2-6; 7 positions match TRBD2. From germline, CDR1 is KGHDR and CDR2 SFDVKD. Trimming cost V 4 bases and J 0 bases; bases outside gene matches: 2. The CDR3 loop spans 16 amino acids. The CDR3, as DNA: TGTGCCACCAGTGACCGCGGGAGCTCTGGGGCCAACGTCCTGACTTTC. Its translation is CATSDRGSSGANVLTF.

Ten or more counts support this clonotype. The chain uses TRBV12-3 or TRBV12-4 and TRBJ2-1, with 14 positions matching TRBD2. V was clipped by 4 bases and J by 3 bases; unmatched bases: 8. This CDR3 is built from 18 residues. The CDR3 protein is CASSSPGLAGGYYNEQFF. The CDR3 nucleotides are TGTGCCAGCAGTTCGCCTGGACTAGCGGGAGGATACTACAATGAGCAGTTCTTC.

CDR3 sequence reads: CATSEETAFTDTQYF. The CDR3 nucleotides are TGTGCCACCAGTGAGGAGACAGCCTTCACAGATACGCAGTATTTT. This chain connects TRBV24-1 to TRBJ2-3; D is perhaps TRBD1 (5 bases). This CDR3 contains 15 residues. Trimming took off 4 bases at V and 2 bases at J, with 12 bases between the two ends. CDR1 and CDR2 from the germline V gene are KGHDR and SFDVKD.

This clonotype was seen a handful of times. The chain recombines TRBV28 with TRBJ2-3; 7 nucleotides align to TRBD1. The CDR3 is 16 residues long. CDR1 is MDHEN, CDR2 SYDVKM, per germline. V was pared by 3 bases and J by 2 bases, with 8 bases of the junction left unmatched. CDR3 coding DNA: TGTGCCAGCAGTTTCCTTCTCGGACAGGCCACAGATACGCAGTATTTT. Amino acid sequence: CASSFLLGQATDTQYF. Drawing the rest from reference TRBV28 and TRBJ2-3, the complete variable domain is DVKVTQSSRYLVKRTGEKVFLECVQDMDHENMFWYRQDPGLGLRLIYFSYDVKMKEKGDIPEGYSVSREKKERFSLILESASTNQTSMYLCASSFLLGQATDTQYFGPGTRLTVL.

This clonotype was counted ten times or more. The CDR3 sequence: CASSYKGLNTEAFF. The CDR3 DNA sequence: TGTGCCAGCAGTTATAAGGGACTGAACACTGAAGCTTTCTTT. The chain joins TRBV12-3 or TRBV12-4 to TRBJ1-1; the D gene is possibly TRBD1 (5 bases). CDR3 length equals 14 residues. V was shortened by 4 bases and J by 0 bases, with 9 bases between the two germline ends.

The genes are TRBV9 and TRBJ2-1; D is possibly TRBD2 (6 bases). V shed 4 bases and J shed 3 bases, with 11 bases lying between them. Looked up from germline, CDR1 is SGDLS and CDR2 is YYNGEE. This CDR3 has 14 residues. CDR3 DNA: TGTGCCAGCAGCCCGGGACTTTTCTACAATGAGCAGTTCTTC. Its translation is CASSPGLFYNEQFF.

The chain recombines TRBV20-1 with TRBJ2-3; weak D call: TRBD2 (5 bases). Trimming took off 1 base at V and 2 bases at J, with 13 bases between the two ends. Germline V CDR1 and CDR2: DFQATT, SNEGSKA (reference sequence). The CDR3 covers 15 residues. In DNA form, the CDR3 reads TGCAGTGCTAGAGCGGCTAGCAGATTCACAGATACGCAGTATTTT. Translation: CSARAASRFTDTQYF.

This clonotype was counted many times. The chain uses TRBV29-1 and TRBJ2-7; D ambiguous. CDR1 and CDR2 from the germline V gene are SQVTM and ANQGSEA. V was cut by 7 bases and J by 2 bases, with 12 bases left in between. The CDR3 runs 12 residues. In DNA form, the CDR3 reads TGCAGCGGGAACTCGTTTCCCTACGAGCAGTACTTC. Its translation: CSGNSFPYEQYF.

This clonotype occurred many times. For the CDR3, the DNA is TGTGCCAGCAGCGTTAGCGGCCCCGGGGAGCTGTTTTTT. The encoded protein is CASSVSGPGELFF. The chain carries TRBV9 and TRBJ2-2, with D maybe TRBD2 (6 bases). The CDR3 has 13 residues. CDR1 is SGDLS and CDR2 is YYNGEE in the germline V gene. Trimming removed 2 bases at V and 6 bases at J, with 8 bases between.